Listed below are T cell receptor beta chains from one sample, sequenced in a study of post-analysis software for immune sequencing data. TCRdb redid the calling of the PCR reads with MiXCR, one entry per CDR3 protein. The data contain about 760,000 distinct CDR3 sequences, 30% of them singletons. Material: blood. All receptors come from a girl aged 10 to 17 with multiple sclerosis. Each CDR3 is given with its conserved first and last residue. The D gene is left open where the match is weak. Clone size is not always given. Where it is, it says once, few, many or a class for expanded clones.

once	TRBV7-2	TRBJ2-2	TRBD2	TGTGCCAGCAGCTTAGCGACTAGCGGGGACACCGGGGAGCTGTTTTTT	CASSLATSGDTGELFF
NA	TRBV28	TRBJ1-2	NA	TGTGCCAGCGTGAGACAGGAAGGTTATGGCTACACCTTC	CASVRQEGYGYTF
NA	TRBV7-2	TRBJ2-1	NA	TGTGCCAGCAGCAAAGGAGGTCCTTTGGCTATCAGTGAGCAGTTCTTC	CASSKGGPLAISEQFF
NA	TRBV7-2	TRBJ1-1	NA	TGTGCCAGCAGCTTCGTACAGGGTATCGCTGAAGCTTTCTTT	CASSFVQGIAEAFF
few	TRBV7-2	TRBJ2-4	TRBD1	TGTGCCAGCGGGCAGGGGGCATTAGTAGCCAAAAACATTCAGTACTTC	CASGQGALVAKNIQYF
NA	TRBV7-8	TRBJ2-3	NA	TGTGCCAGCAGCTTAGCGCCGGGGTATGTCGCAGATACGCAGTATTTT	CASSLAPGYVADTQYF
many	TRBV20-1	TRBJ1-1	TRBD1	TGCAGTGCTAGGGCCGACAGGGAACGGGGTGAAGCTTTCTTT	CSARADRERGEAFF
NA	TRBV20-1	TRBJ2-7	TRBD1	TGCAGTGCTAGAAACCCCGGGACAGGGTACTACGAGCAGTACTTC	CSARNPGTGYYEQYF
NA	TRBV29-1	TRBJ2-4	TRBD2	TGCAGCGTTGAAGCTGAGCGGGAGCTGGGCAAAAACATTCAGTACTTC	CSVEAERELGKNIQYF
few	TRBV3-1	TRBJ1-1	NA	TGTGCCAGCAGCCAAGATCGGAGCACTGAAGCTTTCTTT	CASSQDRSTEAFF
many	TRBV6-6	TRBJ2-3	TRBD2	TGTGCCAGCAGTTACTCGAGTGGTAGCGGGATCACAGATACGCAGTATTTT	CASSYSSGSGITDTQYF
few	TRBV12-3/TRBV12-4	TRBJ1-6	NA	TGTGCCAGCAGTGTAGGACAAGACCTTCTTGGTTCACCCCTCCACTTT	CASSVGQDLLGSPLHF
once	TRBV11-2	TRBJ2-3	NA	TGTGCCAGCGACCGGGGGCAGGCAGATACGCAGTATTTT	CASDRGQADTQYF
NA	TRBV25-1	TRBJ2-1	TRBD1	TGTGCCAGCAGGCCAACAGGGGGCTCGGGCAATGAGCAGTTCTTC	CASRPTGGSGNEQFF
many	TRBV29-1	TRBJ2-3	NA	TGCAGCGTACAACAGGGCGATAGGACAGATACGCAGTATTTT	CSVQQGDRTDTQYF
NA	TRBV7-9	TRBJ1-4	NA	TGTGCCAGCAGCTTAGCGGGTGAGGGACCGGAAAAACTGTTTTTT	CASSLAGEGPEKLFF
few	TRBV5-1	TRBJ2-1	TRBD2	TGCGCCAGCAGCTATTTACCCGGGACTAGCGGGAGGGCCAACAATGAGCAGTTCTTC	CASSYLPGTSGRANNEQFF
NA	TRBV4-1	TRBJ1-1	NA	TGCGCCAGCAGCCAACGTGACAGTATGAACACTGAAGCTTTCTTT	CASSQRDSMNTEAFF
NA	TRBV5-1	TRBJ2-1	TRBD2	TGCGCCAGCAGCGAACCGGGAGGCTTTGAGCAGTTCTTC	CASSEPGGFEQFF
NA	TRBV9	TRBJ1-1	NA	TGTGCCAGTTCCAAGGGGGGGGACACTGAAGCTTTCTTT	CASSKGGDTEAFF
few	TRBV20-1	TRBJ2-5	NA	TGCTCAGGACGGCTACAAGAGACCCAGTACTTC	CSGRLQETQYF
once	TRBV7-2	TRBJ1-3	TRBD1	TGTGCCAGCAGCCAGATCCCGGGACAGGGGAGAAACACCATATATTTT	CASSQIPGQGRNTIYF
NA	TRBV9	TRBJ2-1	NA	TGTGCCAGCGGGGGGAAGGCGCAGTTCTTC	CASGGKAQFF
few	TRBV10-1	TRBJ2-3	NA	TGCGCCAGCAGTCCGGACTACGGGGAACCAGATACGCAGTATTTT	CASSPDYGEPDTQYF
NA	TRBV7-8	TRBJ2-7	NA	TGTGCCAGCAGCTTAGCGCCGGGCAGGGGCTTATTCGAGCAGTACTTC	CASSLAPGRGLFEQYF
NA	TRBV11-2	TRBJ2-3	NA	TGTGCCAGCAGCTTGACGGGCGGGACTAGCACAGATACGCAGTATTTT	CASSLTGGTSTDTQYF
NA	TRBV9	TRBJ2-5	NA	TGTGCCAGCAGCGGAAGTGGGGGCCGAGAGACCCAGTACTTC	CASSGSGGRETQYF
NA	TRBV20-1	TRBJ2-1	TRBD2	TGCAGTGCACCCCGTGCTAGCGGGAACTACAATGAGCAGTTCTTC	CSAPRASGNYNEQFF
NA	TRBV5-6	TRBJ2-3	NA	TGTGCCAGCAGCTTTCGATCCGCCTCCACAGATACGCAGTATTTT	CASSFRSASTDTQYF
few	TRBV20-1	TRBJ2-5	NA	TGCAGTTCGTCCCTAGAGGGAGGTGAGACCCAGTACTTC	CSSSLEGGETQYF
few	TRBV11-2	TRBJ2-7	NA	TGTGCCAGCAGCCGGGACAGTACCCCCGGGGGCTACGAGCAGTACTTC	CASSRDSTPGGYEQYF
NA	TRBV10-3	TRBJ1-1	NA	TGTGCCATCGGCGGGACTGAAGCTTTCTTT	CAIGGTEAFF